A single sample gave rise to the 9 T cell receptor beta chains below, sequenced in a study of early T cells in non-severe SARS-CoV-2 infection. In TCRdb, the 5' RACE reads were re-called with MiXCR into one record per CDR3 protein. The profile shows approximately 75,000 distinct CDR3 sequences, 13% to 15% of them singletons. Sequencing used whole blood, obtained at baseline. These receptors all stem from an adult who was a healthcare worker with PCR-confirmed SARS-CoV-2 infection or an uninfected control (not recorded which).

V gene TRBV12-3 or TRBV12-4 combines with J gene TRBJ2-1; the match to TRBD1 covers 10 bases. The V segment lost 3 bases and the J segment 6 bases; nucleotides outside the gene matches: 5. The CDR3 spans 15 residues. CDR3 amino acids: CASSFGTGASNEQFF. In DNA, the CDR3 is TGTGCCAGCAGTTTCGGGACAGGGGCCTCCAATGAGCAGTTCTTC.

This clonotype was counted a few times. This chain connects TRBV27 to TRBJ2-3; 13 bases align to TRBD2. The germline V gene has CDR1 MNHEY and CDR2 SMNVEV (reference sequence). Trimming removed 4 bases from V and 2 bases from J; junction bases left unmatched: 6. The CDR3 totals 17 residues. CDR3 coding DNA: TGTGCCAGCAGTTCGGCGGGACTAGCGGGACCCACAGATACGCAGTATTTT. The encoded protein is CASSSAGLAGPTDTQYF.

This clonotype was found a few times. The V call is TRBV11-2, the J call TRBJ1-5, with D perhaps matching TRBD1 (6 bases). Per the germline V gene, CDR1 is SGHAT and CDR2 is FQNNGV. The germline V and J ends were trimmed by 1 base and 3 bases, with 13 bases remaining between them. The CDR3 has 16 residues. CDR3 protein: CASSLGETGYNQPQHF. In DNA, the CDR3 is TGTGCCAGCAGCTTAGGGGAGACAGGATACAATCAGCCCCAGCATTTT. Full variable domain (remainder filled in from reference TRBV11-2 and TRBJ1-5): EAGVAQSPRYKIIEKRQSVAFWCNPISGHATLYWYQQILGQGPKLLIQFQNNGVVDDSQLPKDRFSAERLKGVDSTLKIQPAKLEDSAVYLCASSLGETGYNQPQHFGDGTRLSIL.

This clonotype has a handful of counts. The chain combines TRBV4-1 with TRBJ2-1; D possibly corresponds to TRBD1 (6 bases). CDR3 size: 13 residues. The V gene's germline CDR1 is MGHRA and CDR2 YSYEKL. Trimming took 0 bases from V and 8 from J, leaving 8 bases between them. The chain's CDR3 is CASSQEPGDEQFF. The DNA of the CDR3 is TGCGCCAGCAGCCAAGAACCAGGGGATGAGCAGTTCTTC.

In its sample, this clonotype was seen many times. CDR3 residues: CASSEVTRLAASTDTQYF. CDR3 nucleotide sequence: TGTGCCAGCAGTGAAGTGACCAGACTAGCGGCAAGCACAGATACGCAGTATTTT. The chain employs TRBV2 and TRBJ2-3; the match to TRBD2 covers 9 bases. Germline loops: CDR1 SNHLY, CDR2 FYNNEI. Unmatched junction bases numbered 8, after V lost 1 base and J lost 0 bases. The CDR3 consists of 18 residues.

The V gene is TRBV7-3, the J gene TRBJ2-1; 10 positions match TRBD2. J was trimmed by 5 bases and V by 5 bases; bases with no gene match: 3. The CDR3 loop spans 14 amino acids. Germline assignment: CDR1 SGHTA and CDR2 FQGTGA. The CDR3 region is CASSLGLADNEQFF. CDR3 nucleotide sequence: TGTGCCAGCAGCCTCGGACTAGCGGACAATGAGCAGTTCTTC.

This clonotype has at least ten counts. The chain employs TRBV2 and TRBJ2-1, with D perhaps given as TRBD1 or TRBD2 (5 bases each). The germline CDR1 and CDR2 sequences are SNHLY and FYNNEI. Trimming cost V 3 bases and J 4 bases, with 13 bases left between them. The CDR3 runs 15 residues. The CDR3 sequence: CASSDGAEGYNEQFF. DNA for the CDR3: TGTGCCAGCAGTGATGGGGCCGAGGGGTACAATGAGCAGTTCTTC.

This clonotype was found many times. The rearrangement joins TRBV5-1 to TRBJ2-1; 7 bases line up with TRBD2. The germline CDR1 and CDR2 sequences are SGHRS and YFSETQ. Unmatched junction bases numbered 10, after V lost 4 bases and J lost 6 bases. The CDR3 has 15 residues. The CDR3 region is CASSLGPAGANEQFF. The CDR3 DNA is TGCGCCAGCAGCCTGGGGCCCGCGGGAGCCAATGAGCAGTTCTTC.

The chain carries TRBV27 and TRBJ2-1; unclear D gene. This CDR3 spans 15 amino acids. The germline V gene encodes CDR1 MNHEY and CDR2 SMNVEV (reference sequence). V was trimmed by 2 bases and J by 7 bases, leaving 15 bases between them. The CDR3 DNA follows: TGTGCCAGCAGTTTACAAGCCCCCGTGGGAAATGAGCAGTTCTTC. Its protein is CASSLQAPVGNEQFF.